The text below deals with one TCR beta chain. Its target antigen remains unknown. No qualities accompany the bases; no much larger clone lies one base away. The sample originates from a study of resident and recirculating memory T cells in vitiligo (dated by TCRdb to the late 2010s). General notes on the study: For TCR beta sequencing, each of a few stable vitiligo patients provided PBMCs along with epidermis taken by shave biopsy from two lesional and two nonlesional sites. Samples were homogenized without cell sorting just before genomic DNA extraction with the Qiagen DNeasy Blood & Tissue Kit. Human TCR beta sequencing was used to test whether specific clones in lesional vitiligo skin differed from clones in nonlesional skin and blood. Results and caveats for the whole study, not just this receptor: By overlap and correlation analysis, no significant repertoire overlap was shown between biopsies, even within a single patient, except for each lesion compared with itself. Working out how much the T cell clones identified in the vitiligo lesions and the human Trm versus Tcm pools each contribute will require future mechanistic studies. TCR sequences were not found to be conserved across biopsy sites or patients, suggesting that different lesions are infiltrated by different T cell clones, a pattern described as private specificity. Clonality was not the same from one vitiligo lesion to another, and no unique dominant TCR clone turned up.

A patient's vitiligo counted as stable when the lesions had not changed at all during the previous 6 months. For classification as stable, the absence of confetti depigmentation, a clinical sign of active vitiligo, was additionally required. Anyone who had been treated within the previous three months was excluded from the study. PBMCs were isolated from heparinized blood by Ficoll density gradient centrifugation and then flash-frozen. TCR beta chains were amplified from genomic DNA with the immunoSEQ hsTCRB kit. Sequencing of TCR beta libraries was performed on an Illumina MiSeq instrument by the immunoSEQ service. In the source study's methods: Repertoire data were analyzed using the immunoSEQ Analyzer. Entries here come from immuneACCESS through TCRdb and include only in-frame sequences with V and J called. Some clones fail to appear in such tables; in the studies checked, an unresolved V gene covers under half of the shortfall, and the cause of the remainder is unknown. That table supplies the V and J calls and clone size; D and trimming were determined from the DNA. The sample table lists around 40,000 clones, around 90% of them with a count of one. The top ten constitute about 4.6% of the sample.

Between the V and J ends, shortened by 0 bases and 11 bases respectively, the junction contains 20 bases. Measured from the cysteine to the phenylalanine, the CDR3 is 15 residues long. Here the CDR3 DNA is all that survives: 45 bases in frame from base 1. Per the germline V gene, SGHRS is the CDR1 and YFSETQ is the CDR2. The chain links TRBV5-1 with TRBJ1-2; matching of 5 bases hints at TRBD1 as the D gene. Sequencing input: blood. This receptor was identified in a male donor with vitiligo. The nucleotide sequence is given as TGCGCCAGCAGCTTGGAGGGGAACCAGCAGAAAGGGTACACCTTC. It specifies CASSLEGNQQKGYTF.